The 17 T cell receptor beta chains below all came from one sample that was sequenced in a study of a mutant IDH1 vaccine in newly diagnosed glioma. The method was immunoSEQ multiplex PCR; TCRdb's version includes in-frame clones alone and lacks a portion of them. Among tens of thousands of clones listed, roughly 85% were seen once. For these receptors, no antigen is known. Time point given: week 23, last vaccination. Topical imiquimod accompanied each vaccine dose, which consisted of 300 ug of mutant IDH1 20-mer peptide. The input for sequencing was PBMCs, taken from a glioma patient whose treatment included an IDH1 peptide vaccine. These receptors were obtained from a woman aged 45-60 years with glioma.

The gene calls are TRBV19 and TRBJ1-5; the D is unclear. The CDR3 totals 12 residues. V was trimmed by 6 bases and J by 4 bases, leaving 7 bases between them. Germline CDR1 is LNHDA and CDR2 is SQIVND (reference sequence). This chain's CDR3 is CASRDYNQPQHF. The CDR3 DNA reads as TGTGCCAGTAGGGATTATAATCAGCCCCAGCATTTT.

The chain carries TRBV9 and TRBJ2-1, with 8 bases lining up with TRBD2. Germline V CDR1 and CDR2: SGDLS, YYNGEE. The junction had 4 bases not matched to a gene; V was cut back by 0 bases and J by 5 bases. The CDR3 contains 15 residues. The CDR3 nucleotides read TGTGCCAGCAGCGTAGTCTCGGGACTAGACAATGAGCAGTTCTTC. This codes for CASSVVSGLDNEQFF.

The chain couples TRBV2 to TRBJ2-1; TRBD2 agrees at 12 bases. Germline V gene lookup returns CDR1 SNHLY and CDR2 FYNNEI. Germline trimming cut 5 bases from V and 4 bases from J; bases unmatched to any gene: 3. This CDR3 is 15 amino acids long. CDR3 loop: CASSPLAGGYNEQFF. The CDR3 bases are TGTGCCAGCAGTCCTCTAGCGGGAGGGTACAATGAGCAGTTCTTC.

The chain links TRBV18 to TRBJ2-2; 10 bases are a match to TRBD2. This CDR3 spans 17 amino acids. In germline, CDR1 is KGHSH, CDR2 LQKENI. Losses at the gene ends were 0 bases for V and 7 bases for J; bases not matched to a gene: 8. Written as DNA, the CDR3 is TGTGCCAGCTCACCACCGTCGCTAGCGGGAGTTAGCGGGGAGCTGTTTTTT. As protein: CASSPPSLAGVSGELFF.

This clone turned up a few times. This chain joins TRBV5-1 and TRBJ1-2, with D perhaps TRBD1 (5 bases). V gave up 3 bases and J gave up 4 bases, with 10 bases separating them. Germline CDR1 is SGHRS and CDR2 is YFSETQ. This CDR3 spans 13 amino acids. The chain's CDR3 is CASSSQGSYGYTF. The CDR3 nucleotides read TGCGCCAGCAGCTCCCAGGGCAGCTATGGCTACACCTTC.

This clone was picked up one time. V gene TRBV7-2 combines with J gene TRBJ2-7; the D is unclear. The germline V gene encodes CDR1 SGHTA and CDR2 FQGNSA. The CDR3 spans 15 residues. V was trimmed by 4 bases and J by 2 bases, leaving 15 bases between them. CDR3 amino acids: CASSSRQYRTYEQYF. As DNA, the CDR3 is TGTGCCAGCAGCTCGCGGCAGTACAGAACCTACGAGCAGTACTTC.

The chain recombines TRBV19 with TRBJ2-5; D might be TRBD2 (5 bases). Matching the DNA end better, TRBJ2-7 makes the J call doubtful. This CDR3 has 13 residues. Germline values: CDR1 LNHDA, CDR2 SQIVND (reference sequence). The CDR3 is CASSMREFYEQYF. CDR3 DNA sequence: TGTGCCAGTAGTATGAGGGAATTCTACGAGCAGTACTTC.

This chain uses TRBV19 with TRBJ2-3; a possible D gene is TRBD1 (6 bases). The V and J ends lost 5 bases and 6 bases respectively, with 12 bases between them. The CDR3 length is 13 residues. In germline, CDR1 is LNHDA, CDR2 SQIVND (reference sequence). In DNA, the CDR3 is TGTGCCAGTAGTTCCCTTCAGGGGGATACGCAGTATTTT. Translating it yields CASSSLQGDTQYF.

This clone is a singleton in its sample. The rearrangement joins TRBV27 to TRBJ2-1, with 11 bases matching TRBD2. This CDR3 is built from 15 residues. With 6 bases clipped from V and 8 bases from J, the junction kept 9 bases outside the gene matches. Germline V CDR1 and CDR2: MNHEY, SMNVEV (reference sequence). The DNA for the CDR3 is TGTGCCAGCAGCCTAACTAGCGGGAGATTCGATGAGCAGTTCTTC. This encodes CASSLTSGRFDEQFF.

The chain has TRBV7-2 and TRBJ2-1; D possibly corresponds to TRBD2 (6 bases). V lost 1 base to trimming and J lost 8 bases, with 12 bases between them. This CDR3 has 14 residues. The V gene's germline CDR1 is SGHTA and CDR2 FQGNSA. The CDR3 here is CASSLDPLAHEQFF. CDR3 in DNA: TGTGCCAGCAGCTTAGATCCACTAGCCCATGAGCAGTTCTTC.

The gene calls are TRBV19 and TRBJ2-2; D remains unclear. The CDR3 is made up of 14 amino acids. Germline V gene lookup returns CDR1 LNHDA and CDR2 SQIVND (reference sequence). Trimming stripped 4 bases from V and 4 bases from J, with 10 bases between. CDR3 region: CASSTTPSTGELFF. The CDR3 region has the DNA TGTGCCAGTAGTACCACCCCCAGCACCGGGGAGCTGTTTTTT. Together with reference TRBV19 and TRBJ2-2, the CDR3 gives the full variable domain: DGGITQSPKYLFRKEGQNVTLSCEQNLNHDAMYWYRQDPGQGLRLIYYSQIVNDFQKGDIAEGYSVSREKKESFPLTVTSAQKNPTAFYLCASSTTPSTGELFFGEGSRLTVL.

This chain joins TRBV6-5 and TRBJ1-2; 8 bases map to TRBD1. The CDR3 is 14 residues long. Trimming cost V 5 bases and J 2 bases; bases outside gene matches: 4. Germline values: CDR1 MNHEY, CDR2 SVGAGI. CDR3 DNA sequence: TGTGCCAGCAGTCCGCGGACAGGGAACTATGGCTACACCTTC. It specifies CASSPRTGNYGYTF.

This clone was detected only a few times. The rearrangement links TRBV6-5 to TRBJ1-5; no clear D gene. Trimming cost V 6 bases and J 2 bases, with 8 bases left between them. This CDR3 has 13 amino acids. The germline V gene has CDR1 MNHEY and CDR2 SVGAGI. The CDR3 spells CASRSQGNQPQHF. CDR3 DNA: TGTGCCAGCAGATCACAAGGCAATCAGCCCCAGCATTTT.

This rearrangement joins TRBV6-1 to TRBJ1-1; D not resolved. The CDR3 covers 16 residues. Trimming removed 1 base at V and 1 base at J, with 13 bases between. Germline values: CDR1 MNHNS, CDR2 SASEGT. This chain's CDR3 is CASSEGRTLGNTEAFF. The CDR3, as DNA: TGTGCCAGCAGTGAAGGACGGACCCTGGGGAACACTGAAGCTTTCTTT.

This chain joins TRBV4-1 and TRBJ2-1, with 7 bases lining up with TRBD2. This CDR3 is 17 amino acids long. Per germline, CDR1 MGHRA and CDR2 YSYEKL. Trimming cost V 1 base and J 0 bases; bases outside gene matches: 6. The CDR3 sequence: CASSQALWEGSYNEQFF. In DNA, the CDR3 is TGCGCCAGCAGCCAAGCCTTGTGGGAGGGCTCCTACAATGAGCAGTTCTTC.

The chain couples TRBV5-8 to TRBJ2-7, with unresolved D. Trimming pared 0 bases from V and 4 bases from J, leaving 8 bases between. This CDR3 contains 13 residues. In germline, CDR1 is SGHTS, CDR2 YDEGEE. CDR3 sequence reads: CASSLGPGYEQYF. The DNA of the CDR3 is TGTGCCAGCAGCTTGGGGCCTGGTTACGAGCAGTACTTC.

This clone appeared once. The chain carries TRBV19 and TRBJ2-2; possible D gene TRBD1, 6 bases. The CDR3 is made up of 16 amino acids. Germline-derived CDR1 and CDR2 are LNHDA and SQIVND (reference sequence). V lost 3 bases and J lost 2, with 13 bases in between. The CDR3 loop is CASSMGRGINTGELFF. CDR3 bases: TGTGCCAGTAGTATGGGCAGGGGAATTAACACCGGGGAGCTGTTTTTT.